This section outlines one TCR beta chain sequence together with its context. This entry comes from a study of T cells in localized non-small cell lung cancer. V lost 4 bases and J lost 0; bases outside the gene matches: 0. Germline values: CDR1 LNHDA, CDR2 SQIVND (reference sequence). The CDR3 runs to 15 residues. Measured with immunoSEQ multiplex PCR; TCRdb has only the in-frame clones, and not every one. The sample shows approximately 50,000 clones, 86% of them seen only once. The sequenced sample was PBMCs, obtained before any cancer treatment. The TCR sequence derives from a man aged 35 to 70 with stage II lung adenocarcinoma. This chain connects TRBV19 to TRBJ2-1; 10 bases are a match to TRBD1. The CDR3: CASSRTGGSYNEQFF. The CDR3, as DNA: TGTGCCAGTAGTAGGACAGGGGGCTCCTACAATGAGCAGTTCTTC.